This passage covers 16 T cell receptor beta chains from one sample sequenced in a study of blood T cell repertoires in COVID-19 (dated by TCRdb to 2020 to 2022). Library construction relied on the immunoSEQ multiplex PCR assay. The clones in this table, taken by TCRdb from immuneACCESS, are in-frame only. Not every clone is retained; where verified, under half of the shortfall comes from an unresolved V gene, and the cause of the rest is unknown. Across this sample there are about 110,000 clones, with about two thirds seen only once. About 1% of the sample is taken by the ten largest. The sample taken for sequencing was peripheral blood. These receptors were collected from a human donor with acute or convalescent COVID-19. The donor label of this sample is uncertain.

CDR3 protein: CASSRTGLGSWSPLHF. DNA of the CDR3: TGTGCCAGCAGTCGGACAGGGCTGGGGTCTTGGTCACCCCTCCACTTT. The chain is built from TRBV28 and TRBJ1-6; 8 nucleotides match TRBD1. V was pared by 5 bases and J by 10 bases, with 13 bases of the junction left unmatched. Germline V gene data show CDR1 as MDHEN and CDR2 as SYDVKM. The CDR3 is made up of 16 amino acids. Complete variable domain (other parts from reference TRBV28 and TRBJ1-6): DVKVTQSSRYLVKRTGEKVFLECVQDMDHENMFWYRQDPGLGLRLIYFSYDVKMKEKGDIPEGYSVSREKKERFSLILESASTNQTSMYLCASSRTGLGSWSPLHFGNGTRLTVT.

The CDR3 spells CASSPGSGGKLFF. The CDR3 nucleotides are TGTGCCAGCAGCCCAGGGTCGGGGGGGAAACTGTTTTTT. The chain joins TRBV12-3 or TRBV12-4 to TRBJ1-4; possibly TRBD1 for D (5 bases). This CDR3 region has 13 residues. V lost 6 bases to trimming and J lost 11 bases, with 16 bases between them.

The DNA for the CDR3 is TGTGCCAGTAGTATAATTGGACAGGGGTGGGAACAGCCCCAGCATTTT. Translation: CASSIIGQGWEQPQHF. The J gene is TRBJ1-5, the V gene TRBV19; 9 positions match TRBD1. The CDR3 totals 16 residues. The V segment lost 2 bases and the J segment 7 bases; nucleotides outside the gene matches: 9. The germline V gene encodes CDR1 LNHDA and CDR2 SQIVND (reference sequence).

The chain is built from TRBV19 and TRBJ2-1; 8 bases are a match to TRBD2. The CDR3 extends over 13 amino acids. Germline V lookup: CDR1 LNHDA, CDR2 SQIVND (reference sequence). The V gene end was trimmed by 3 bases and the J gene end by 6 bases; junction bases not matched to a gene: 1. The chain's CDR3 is CASSIRGGNEQFF. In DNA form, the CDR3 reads TGTGCCAGTAGTATCCGGGGGGGCAATGAGCAGTTCTTC.

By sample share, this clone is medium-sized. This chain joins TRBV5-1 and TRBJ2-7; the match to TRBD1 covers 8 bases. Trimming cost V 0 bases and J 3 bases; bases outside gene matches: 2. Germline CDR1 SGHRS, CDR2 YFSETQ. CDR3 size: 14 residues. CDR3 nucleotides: TGCGCCAGCAGCTTGGCACAGGGGGGCTACGAGCAGTACTTC. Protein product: CASSLAQGGYEQYF.

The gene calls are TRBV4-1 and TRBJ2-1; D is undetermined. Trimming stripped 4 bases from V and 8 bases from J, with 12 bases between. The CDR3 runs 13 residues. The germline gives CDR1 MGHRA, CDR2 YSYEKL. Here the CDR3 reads CASSRSVRDEQFF. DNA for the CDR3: TGCGCCAGCAGCCGCTCCGTACGCGATGAGCAGTTCTTC.

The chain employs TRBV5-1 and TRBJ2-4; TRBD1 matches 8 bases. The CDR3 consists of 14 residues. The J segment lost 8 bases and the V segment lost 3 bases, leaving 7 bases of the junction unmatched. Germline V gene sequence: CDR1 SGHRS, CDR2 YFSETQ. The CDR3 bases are TGCGCCAGCAGCTACGGACAGGGAGGATACATTCAGTACTTC. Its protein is CASSYGQGGYIQYF.

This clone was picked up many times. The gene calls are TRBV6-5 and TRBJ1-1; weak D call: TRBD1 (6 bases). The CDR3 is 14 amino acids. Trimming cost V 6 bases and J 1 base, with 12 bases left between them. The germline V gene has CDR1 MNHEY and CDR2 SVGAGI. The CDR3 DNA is TGTGCCAGCAGAGCGACAGGCCAGAACACTGAAGCTTTCTTT. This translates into CASRATGQNTEAFF.

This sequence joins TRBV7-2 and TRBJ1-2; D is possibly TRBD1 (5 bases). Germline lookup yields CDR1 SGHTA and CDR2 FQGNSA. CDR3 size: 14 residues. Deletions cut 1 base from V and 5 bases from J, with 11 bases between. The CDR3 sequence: CASSLGAQVYGYTF. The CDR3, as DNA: TGTGCCAGCAGCTTAGGAGCACAGGTTTATGGCTACACCTTC.

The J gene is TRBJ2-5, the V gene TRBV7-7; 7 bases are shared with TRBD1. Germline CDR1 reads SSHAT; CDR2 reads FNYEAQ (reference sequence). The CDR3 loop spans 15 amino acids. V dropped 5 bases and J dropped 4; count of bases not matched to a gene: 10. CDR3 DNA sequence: TGTGCCAGCAGCCTAGGGCAGGGGGTGGCAGAGACCCAGTACTTC. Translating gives CASSLGQGVAETQYF.

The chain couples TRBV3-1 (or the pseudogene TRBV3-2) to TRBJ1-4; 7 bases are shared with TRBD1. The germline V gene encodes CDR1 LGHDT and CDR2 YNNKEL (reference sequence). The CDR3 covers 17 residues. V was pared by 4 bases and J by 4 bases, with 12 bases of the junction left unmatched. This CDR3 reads CASSRGPPGQLNEKLFF. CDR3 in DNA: TGTGCCAGCAGCCGGGGACCCCCGGGACAGCTTAATGAAAAACTGTTTTTT.

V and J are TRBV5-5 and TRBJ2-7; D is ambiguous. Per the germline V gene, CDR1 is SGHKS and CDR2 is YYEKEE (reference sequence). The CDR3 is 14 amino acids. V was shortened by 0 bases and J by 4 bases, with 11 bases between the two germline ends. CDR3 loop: CASSLAEERYEQYV. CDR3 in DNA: TGTGCCAGCAGCTTGGCCGAGGAAAGATACGAGCAGTACGTC.

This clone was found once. DNA of the CDR3: TGCAGCGTTCCCTCGGGGCTAGCGGGGGGCCTGATTAGCACAGATACGCAGTATTTT. Translation gives CSVPSGLAGGLISTDTQYF. The J gene is TRBJ2-3, the V gene TRBV29-1; TRBD2 agrees at 11 bases. This CDR3 has 19 residues. With V trimmed by 5 bases and J by 0 bases, 16 bases remained unmatched. Germline lookup yields CDR1 SQVTM and CDR2 ANQGSEA.

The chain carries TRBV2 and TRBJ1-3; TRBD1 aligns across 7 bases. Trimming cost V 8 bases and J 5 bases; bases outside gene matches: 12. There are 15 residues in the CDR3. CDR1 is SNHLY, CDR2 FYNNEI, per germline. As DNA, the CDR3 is TGTGCCAGCGGGGACAGACTTTTAAATCGAAACACCATATATTTT. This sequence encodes CASGDRLLNRNTIYF.

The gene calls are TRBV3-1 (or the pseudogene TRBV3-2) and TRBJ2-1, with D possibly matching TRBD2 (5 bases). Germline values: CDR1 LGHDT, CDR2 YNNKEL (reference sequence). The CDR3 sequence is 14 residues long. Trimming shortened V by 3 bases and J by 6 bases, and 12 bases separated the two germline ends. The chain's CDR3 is CASSQEPGTNEQFF. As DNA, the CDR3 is TGTGCCAGCAGCCAGGAACCGGGAACCAATGAGCAGTTCTTC.

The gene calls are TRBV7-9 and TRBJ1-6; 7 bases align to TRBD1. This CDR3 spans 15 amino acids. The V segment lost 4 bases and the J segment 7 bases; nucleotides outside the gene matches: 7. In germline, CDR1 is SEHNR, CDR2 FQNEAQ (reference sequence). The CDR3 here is CASSWDSPGNSPLHF. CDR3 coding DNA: TGTGCCAGCAGCTGGGACAGTCCAGGAAATTCACCCCTCCACTTT.